This passage covers 16 T cell receptor beta chains from one sample sequenced in a study of T cells expressing NK-cell markers. TCRdb reprocessed the 5' RACE reads and reports one entry per CDR3 protein, with no DNA. Its clone listing holds around 470,000 distinct CDR3 sequences. Sequenced sample: blood T cells: a sorted CD56 or NKG2C T cell subset, CD4+ or CD8+ T cells, or bulk PBMC T cells (not recorded which). The receptors derive from a woman aged 50 to 65 in good health.

The V call is TRBV6-6, the J call TRBJ1-5; as DNA is missing, the TRBD1 call by TCRdb cannot be tested. CDR1 is MNHNY, CDR2 SVGAGI, per germline (reference sequence). The CDR3 has 14 residues. CDR3 in amino acids: CASSSTGGGQPQHF.

The chain couples TRBV11-2 to TRBJ2-3. CDR3 length: 13 amino acids. Germline loops: CDR1 SGHAT, CDR2 FQNNGV. CDR3 in amino acids: CASLMDSTDTQYF.

The V and J genes are TRBV12-3 or TRBV12-4 and TRBJ2-1. This CDR3 region has 15 residues. CDR3 residues: CASSLLGTTHTEQFF.

V and J are TRBV20-1 and TRBJ2-2; checking the TCRdb D call of TRBD2 is not possible without DNA. The germline V gene encodes CDR1 DFQATT and CDR2 SNEGSKA (reference sequence). The CDR3 extends over 17 amino acids. CDR3 protein: CSARPLAGDSGTGELFF.

This rearrangement joins TRBV9 to TRBJ2-2; TCRdb selects TRBD1, and the lack of DNA leaves this call unchecked. The CDR3 runs 15 residues. Germline lookup yields CDR1 SGDLS and CDR2 YYNGEE. CDR3 in amino acids: CASSVGGIPTGELFF.

V gene TRBV14 combines with J gene TRBJ2-5; there is no DNA to check the TCRdb D call of TRBD1. Per germline, CDR1 SGHDN and CDR2 FVKESK. The CDR3 runs to 15 residues. The CDR3 sequence is CASSPPPGAQETQYF.

This chain connects TRBV5-6 to TRBJ1-5; TCRdb outputs TRBD1, but without DNA this stays unchecked. The CDR3 contains 15 residues. Germline values: CDR1 SGHDT, CDR2 YYEEEE. This CDR3 is CASSLMKEANQPQHF.

This rearrangement joins TRBV14 to TRBJ2-1. CDR1 and CDR2 from the germline V gene are SGHDN and FVKESK. The CDR3 is made up of 15 amino acids. The CDR3 reads CASSPKSPPDNEQFF.

The rearrangement uses TRBV5-1 and TRBJ1-4; the TCRdb D gene call, TRBD1, has no DNA to confirm it. Germline lookup yields CDR1 SGHRS and CDR2 YFSETQ. The CDR3 extends over 12 amino acids. CDR3 sequence reads: CASSRDREKLFF.

The rearrangement uses TRBV20-1 and TRBJ2-3; checking the TCRdb D call of TRBD1 is not possible without DNA. From germline, CDR1 is DFQATT and CDR2 SNEGSKA (reference sequence). The CDR3 spans 14 residues. The CDR3 is CSATTGTSTDTQYF.

The chain uses TRBV5-1 and TRBJ2-1; absent DNA, TCRdb's TRBD1 call cannot be checked. The CDR3 loop spans 12 amino acids. Looked up from germline, CDR1 is SGHRS and CDR2 is YFSETQ. CDR3: CASTPGGVEQFF.

The rearrangement uses TRBV12-3 or TRBV12-4 and TRBJ2-1; there is no DNA to check the TCRdb D call of TRBD2. This CDR3 has 16 amino acids. CDR3 sequence: CASRLGLAALQHEQFF.

The chain has TRBV7-9 and TRBJ2-6; without DNA, the TCRdb call of TRBD1 cannot be checked. Per the germline V gene, CDR1 is SEHNR and CDR2 is FQNEAQ (reference sequence). The CDR3 runs to 18 residues. The CDR3 reads CASSFATGRTFGANVLTF.

The rearrangement links TRBV28 to TRBJ2-3; TCRdb's D gene call, TRBD1, goes unchecked for lack of DNA. The germline gives CDR1 MDHEN, CDR2 SYDVKM. This CDR3 region has 17 residues. CDR3 protein: CASSLFAGDSLADTQYF.

The rearrangement joins TRBV7-9 to TRBJ2-7; with no DNA, the TCRdb D assignment of TRBD1 cannot be verified. Germline CDR1 is SEHNR and CDR2 is FQNEAQ (reference sequence). This CDR3 has 17 amino acids. CDR3 sequence: CATQPPLNRGLSYEQYF.

The V and J genes are TRBV3-1 and TRBJ2-1. This CDR3 is 15 amino acids long. In germline, CDR1 is LGHDT, CDR2 YNNKEL (reference sequence). The CDR3 protein is CASSQGRSSYNEQFF.